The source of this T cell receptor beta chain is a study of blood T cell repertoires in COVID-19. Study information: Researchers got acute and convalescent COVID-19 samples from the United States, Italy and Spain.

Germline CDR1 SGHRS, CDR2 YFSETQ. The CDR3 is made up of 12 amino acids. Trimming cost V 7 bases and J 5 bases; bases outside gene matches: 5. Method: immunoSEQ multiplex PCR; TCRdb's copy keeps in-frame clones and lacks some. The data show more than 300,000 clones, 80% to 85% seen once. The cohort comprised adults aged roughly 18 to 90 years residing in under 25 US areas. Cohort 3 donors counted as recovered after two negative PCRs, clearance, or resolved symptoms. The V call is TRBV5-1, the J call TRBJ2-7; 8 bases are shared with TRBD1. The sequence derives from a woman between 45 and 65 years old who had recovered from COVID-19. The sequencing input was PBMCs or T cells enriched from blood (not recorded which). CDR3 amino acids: CASSKTGDEQYF. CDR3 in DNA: TGCGCCAGCTCGAAGACAGGGGACGAGCAGTACTTC.